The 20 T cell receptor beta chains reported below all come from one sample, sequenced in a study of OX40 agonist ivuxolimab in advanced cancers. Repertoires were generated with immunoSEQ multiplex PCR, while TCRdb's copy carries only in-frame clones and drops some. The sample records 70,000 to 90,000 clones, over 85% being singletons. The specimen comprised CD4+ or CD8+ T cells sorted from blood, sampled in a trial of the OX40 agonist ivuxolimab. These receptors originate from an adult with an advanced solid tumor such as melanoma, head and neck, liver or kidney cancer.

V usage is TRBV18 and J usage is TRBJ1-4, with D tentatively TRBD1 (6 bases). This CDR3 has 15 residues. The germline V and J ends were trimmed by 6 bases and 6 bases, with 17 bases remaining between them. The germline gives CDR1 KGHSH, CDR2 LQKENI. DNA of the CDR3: TGTGCCAGCTCTGCCCCACAGGGAATGGATGAAAAACTGTTTTTT. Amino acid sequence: CASSAPQGMDEKLFF.

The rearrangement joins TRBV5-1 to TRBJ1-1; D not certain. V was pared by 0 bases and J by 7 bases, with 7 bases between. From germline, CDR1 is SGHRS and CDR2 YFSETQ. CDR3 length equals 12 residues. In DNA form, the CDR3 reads TGCGCCAGCAGCTTGGTCGACGGTGAAGCTTTCTTT. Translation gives CASSLVDGEAFF.

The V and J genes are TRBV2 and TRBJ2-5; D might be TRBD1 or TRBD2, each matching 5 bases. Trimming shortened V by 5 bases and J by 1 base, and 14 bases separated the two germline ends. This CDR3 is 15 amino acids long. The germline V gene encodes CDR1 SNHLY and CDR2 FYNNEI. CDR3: CASSQGPLSQETQYF. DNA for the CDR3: TGTGCCAGCAGTCAGGGACCCCTATCCCAAGAGACCCAGTACTTC.

The DNA for the CDR3 is TGTGCCAGCAGCTTTTTGGGACAGGCTAACACCGGGGAGCTGTTTTTT. Translation: CASSFLGQANTGELFF. The chain has TRBV11-2 and TRBJ2-2, with 8 bases identical to TRBD1. With V trimmed by 3 bases and J by 2 bases, 5 bases remained unmatched. Germline CDR1 and CDR2: SGHAT and FQNNGV. This CDR3 contains 16 residues.

The CDR3 region is CASSPGALGGQETQYF. The CDR3 DNA follows: TGCGCCAGCAGCCCCGGCGCCCTCGGAGGCCAAGAGACCCAGTACTTC. The chain links TRBV5-1 to TRBJ2-5; possibly TRBD2 for D (5 bases). Germline assignment: CDR1 SGHRS and CDR2 YFSETQ. This CDR3 contains 16 residues. V was clipped by 4 bases and J by 1 base, with 17 bases between them. Together with reference TRBV5-1 and TRBJ2-5, the CDR3 gives the full variable domain: KAGVTQTPRYLIKTRGQQVTLSCSPISGHRSVSWYQQTPGQGLQFLFEYFSETQRNKGNFPGRFSGRQFSNSRSEMNVSTLELGDSALYLCASSPGALGGQETQYFGPGTRLLVL.

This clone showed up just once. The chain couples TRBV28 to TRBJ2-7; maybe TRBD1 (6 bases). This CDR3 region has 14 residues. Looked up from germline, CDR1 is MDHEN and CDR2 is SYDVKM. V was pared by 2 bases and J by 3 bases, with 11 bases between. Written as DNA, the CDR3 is TGTGCCAGCAGTTTACAGGGGCCTATCTACGAGCAGTACTTC. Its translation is CASSLQGPIYEQYF. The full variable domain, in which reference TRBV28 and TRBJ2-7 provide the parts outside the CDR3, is DVKVTQSSRYLVKRTGEKVFLECVQDMDHENMFWYRQDPGLGLRLIYFSYDVKMKEKGDIPEGYSVSREKKERFSLILESASTNQTSMYLCASSLQGPIYEQYFGPGTRLTVT.

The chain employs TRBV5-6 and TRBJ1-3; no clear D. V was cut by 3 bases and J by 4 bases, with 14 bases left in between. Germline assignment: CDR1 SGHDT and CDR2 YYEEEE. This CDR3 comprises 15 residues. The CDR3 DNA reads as TGTGCCAGCAGCTCCCTAGGGCCGGGAGGAAACACCATATATTTT. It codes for CASSSLGPGGNTIYF. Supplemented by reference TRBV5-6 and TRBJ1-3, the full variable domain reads DAGVTQSPTHLIKTRGQQVTLRCSPKSGHDTVSWYQQALGQGPQFIFQYYEEEERQRGNFPDRFSGHQFPNYSSELNVNALLLGDSALYLCASSSLGPGGNTIYFGEGSWLTVV.

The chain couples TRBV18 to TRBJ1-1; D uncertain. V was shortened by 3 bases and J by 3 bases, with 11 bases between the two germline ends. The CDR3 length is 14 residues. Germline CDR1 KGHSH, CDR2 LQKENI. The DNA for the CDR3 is TGTGCCAGCTCACCTACCTCGGGTGACACTGAAGCTTTCTTT. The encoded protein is CASSPTSGDTEAFF.

The CDR3 spells CASSLRQGGTGELFF. Written as DNA, the CDR3 is TGTGCCAGCAGCTTACGACAGGGAGGAACCGGGGAGCTGTTTTTT. The chain couples TRBV7-3 to TRBJ2-2; D is perhaps TRBD1 (7 bases). The CDR3 contains 15 residues. The V end lost 2 bases, the J end lost 5 bases, and 12 bases lay between the germline ends. Germline lookup yields CDR1 SGHTA and CDR2 FQGTGA.

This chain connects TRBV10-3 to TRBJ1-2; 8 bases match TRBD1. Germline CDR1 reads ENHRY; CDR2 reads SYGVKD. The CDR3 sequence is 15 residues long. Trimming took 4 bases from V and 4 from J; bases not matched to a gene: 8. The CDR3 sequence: CAISVGQGSFYGYTF. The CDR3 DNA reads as TGTGCCATCAGTGTCGGACAGGGCAGCTTCTATGGCTACACCTTC.

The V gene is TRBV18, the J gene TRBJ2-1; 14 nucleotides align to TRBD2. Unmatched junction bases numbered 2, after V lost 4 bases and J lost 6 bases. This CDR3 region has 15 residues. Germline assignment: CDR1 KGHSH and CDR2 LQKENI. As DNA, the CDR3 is TGTGCCAGCTCACGACTAGCGGGGGGGGCCAATGAGCAGTTCTTC. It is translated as CASSRLAGGANEQFF.

For the CDR3, the DNA is TGCGCCAGCAGCCCCGAAGCCGGGACAGGGGGTGGCTACACCTTC. The encoded protein is CASSPEAGTGGGYTF. The rearrangement uses TRBV4-3 and TRBJ1-2; 11 positions agree with TRBD1. This CDR3 region has 15 residues. Germline CDR1 LGHNA, CDR2 YSLEER. V gave up 4 bases and J gave up 7 bases; unmatched junction bases: 8.

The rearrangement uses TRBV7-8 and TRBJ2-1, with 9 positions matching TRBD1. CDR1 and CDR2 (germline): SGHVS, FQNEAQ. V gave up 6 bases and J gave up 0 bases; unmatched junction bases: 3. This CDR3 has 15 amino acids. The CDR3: CASRKDRGSYNEQFF. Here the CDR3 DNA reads TGTGCCAGCAGGAAGGACAGGGGCTCCTACAATGAGCAGTTCTTC.

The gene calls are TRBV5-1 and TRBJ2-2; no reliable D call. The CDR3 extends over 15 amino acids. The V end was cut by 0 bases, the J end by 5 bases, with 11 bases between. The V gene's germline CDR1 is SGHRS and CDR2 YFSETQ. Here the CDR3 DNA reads TGCGCCAGCAGCTTGGCCCACCCAGAAACCGGGGAGCTGTTTTTT. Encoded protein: CASSLAHPETGELFF.

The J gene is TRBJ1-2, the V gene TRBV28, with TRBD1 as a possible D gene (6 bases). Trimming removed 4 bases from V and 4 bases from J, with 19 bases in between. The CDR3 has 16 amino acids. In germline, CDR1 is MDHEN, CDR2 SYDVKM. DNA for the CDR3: TGTGCCAGCAGTTCAGGCCGATCGACAGGACGCTATGGCTACACCTTC. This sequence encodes CASSSGRSTGRYGYTF.

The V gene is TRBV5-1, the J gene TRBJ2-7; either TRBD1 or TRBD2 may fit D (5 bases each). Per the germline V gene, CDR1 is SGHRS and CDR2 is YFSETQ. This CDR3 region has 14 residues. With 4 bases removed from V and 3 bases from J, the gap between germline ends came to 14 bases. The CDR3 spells CASSLQGDSYEQYF. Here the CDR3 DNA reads TGCGCCAGCAGCCTCCAGGGAGATAGCTACGAGCAGTACTTC.

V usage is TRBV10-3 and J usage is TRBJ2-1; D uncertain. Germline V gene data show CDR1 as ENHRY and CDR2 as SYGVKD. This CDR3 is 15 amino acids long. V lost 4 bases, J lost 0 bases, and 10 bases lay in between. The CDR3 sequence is CAISGVQSSYNEQFF. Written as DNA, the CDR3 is TGTGCCATCAGTGGAGTCCAGAGCTCCTACAATGAGCAGTTCTTC.

The CDR3 region has the DNA TGCGCCAGCAGCCTCGGACAGGGGGCTGGAGATGAAAAACTGTTTTTT. It yields the protein CASSLGQGAGDEKLFF. V is TRBV4-1 and J is TRBJ1-4; the match to TRBD1 covers 11 bases. This CDR3 spans 16 amino acids. Germline V gives CDR1 MGHRA, CDR2 YSYEKL. Germline trimming cut 4 bases from V and 6 bases from J; bases unmatched to any gene: 7.

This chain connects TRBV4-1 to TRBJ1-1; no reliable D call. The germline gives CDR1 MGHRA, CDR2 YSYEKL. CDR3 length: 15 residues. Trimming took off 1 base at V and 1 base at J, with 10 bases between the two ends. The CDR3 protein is CASSQASLGNTEAFF. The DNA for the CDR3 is TGCGCCAGCAGCCAAGCTTCTTTGGGGAACACTGAAGCTTTCTTT.

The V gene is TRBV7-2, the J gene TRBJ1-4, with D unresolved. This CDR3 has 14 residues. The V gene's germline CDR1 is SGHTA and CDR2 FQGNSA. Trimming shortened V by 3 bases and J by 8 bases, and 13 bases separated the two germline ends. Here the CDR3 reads CASSLGSRSEKLFF. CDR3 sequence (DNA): TGTGCCAGCAGCTTGGGATCACGGAGCGAAAAACTGTTTTTT.